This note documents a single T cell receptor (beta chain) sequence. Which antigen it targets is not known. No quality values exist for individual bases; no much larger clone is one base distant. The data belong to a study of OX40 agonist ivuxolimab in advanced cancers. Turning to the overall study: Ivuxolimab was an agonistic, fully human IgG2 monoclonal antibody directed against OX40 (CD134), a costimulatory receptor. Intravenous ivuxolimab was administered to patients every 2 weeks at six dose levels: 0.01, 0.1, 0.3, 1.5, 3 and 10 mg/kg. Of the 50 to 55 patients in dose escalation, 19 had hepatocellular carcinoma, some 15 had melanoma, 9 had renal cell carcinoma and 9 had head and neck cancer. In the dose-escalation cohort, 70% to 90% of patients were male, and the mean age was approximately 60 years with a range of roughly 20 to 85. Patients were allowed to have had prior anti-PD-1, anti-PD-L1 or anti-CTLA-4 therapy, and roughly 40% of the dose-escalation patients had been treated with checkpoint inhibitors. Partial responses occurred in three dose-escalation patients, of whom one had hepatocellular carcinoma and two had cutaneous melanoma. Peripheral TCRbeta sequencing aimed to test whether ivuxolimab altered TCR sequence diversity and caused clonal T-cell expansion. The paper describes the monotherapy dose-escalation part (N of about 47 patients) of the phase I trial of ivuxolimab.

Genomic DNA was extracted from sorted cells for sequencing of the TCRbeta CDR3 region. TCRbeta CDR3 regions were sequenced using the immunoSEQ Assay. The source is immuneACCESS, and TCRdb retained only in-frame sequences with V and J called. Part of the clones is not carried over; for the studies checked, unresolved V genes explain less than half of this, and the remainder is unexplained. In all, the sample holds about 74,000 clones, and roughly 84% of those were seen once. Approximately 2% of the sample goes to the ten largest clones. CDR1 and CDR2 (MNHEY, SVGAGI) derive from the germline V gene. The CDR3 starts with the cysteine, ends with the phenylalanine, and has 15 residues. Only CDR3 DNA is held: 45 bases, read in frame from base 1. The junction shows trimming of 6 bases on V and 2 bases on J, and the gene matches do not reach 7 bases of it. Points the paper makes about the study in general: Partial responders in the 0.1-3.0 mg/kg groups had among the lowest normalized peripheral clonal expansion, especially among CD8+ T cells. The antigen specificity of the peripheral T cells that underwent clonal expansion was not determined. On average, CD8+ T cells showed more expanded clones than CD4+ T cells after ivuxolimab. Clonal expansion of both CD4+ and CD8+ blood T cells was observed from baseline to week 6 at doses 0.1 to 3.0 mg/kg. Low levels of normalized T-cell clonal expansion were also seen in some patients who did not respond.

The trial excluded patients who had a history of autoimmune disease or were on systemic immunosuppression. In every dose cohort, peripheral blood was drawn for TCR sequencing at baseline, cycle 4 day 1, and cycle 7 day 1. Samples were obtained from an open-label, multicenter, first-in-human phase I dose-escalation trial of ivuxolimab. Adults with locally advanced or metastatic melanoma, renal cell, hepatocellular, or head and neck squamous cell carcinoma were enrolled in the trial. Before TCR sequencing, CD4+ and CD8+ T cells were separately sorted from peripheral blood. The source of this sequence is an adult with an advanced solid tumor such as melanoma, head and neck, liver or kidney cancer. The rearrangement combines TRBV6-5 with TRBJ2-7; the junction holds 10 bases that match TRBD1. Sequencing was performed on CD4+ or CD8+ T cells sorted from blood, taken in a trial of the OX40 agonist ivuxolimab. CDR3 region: CASRERDRGTYEQYF. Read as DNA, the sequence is TGTGCCAGCAGGGAAAGGGACAGGGGCACCTACGAGCAGTACTTC.